A selection of T cell receptor beta chains follows, all from one sample in a study of blood T cells in healthy people across ages. MiXCR was run by TCRdb on the 5' RACE reads, yielding one entry per CDR3 protein. The repertoire includes about 1.4 million distinct CDR3 sequences, roughly 60% of them detected once, and roughly 6.3% sits in the top ten. The sequencing input was blood. All receptors derive from a young man in good health. Both conserved end residues are part of each CDR3. The D gene is left open where the match is weak. Size tells how often a clone was seen (once, few, many) or the class of an expanded clone, and some rows leave it out.

clone_size: .; j_call: TRBJ2-7; v_call: TRBV5-5; d_call: .; cdr3_aa: CASSQKARDSTYEQYF; cdr3_nt: TGTGCCAGCAGCCAGAAAGCGCGGGACAGTACCTACGAGCAGTACTTC
clone_size: few; j_call: TRBJ1-2; v_call: TRBV4-2; d_call: .; cdr3_aa: CASSQEYLGEGQQFNYGYTF; cdr3_nt: TGTGCCAGCAGCCAAGAGTATCTAGGGGAGGGACAACAGTTTAACTATGGCTACACCTTC
clone_size: few; j_call: TRBJ2-1; v_call: TRBV7-2; d_call: TRBD1; cdr3_aa: CASSPRQGLSNEQFF; cdr3_nt: TGTGCCAGCAGCCCCCGACAGGGGCTCTCCAATGAGCAGTTCTTC
clone_size: .; j_call: TRBJ2-7; v_call: TRBV20-1; d_call: .; cdr3_aa: CSADNQGSYEQYF; cdr3_nt: TGCAGTGCTGATAACCAGGGGTCCTACGAGCAGTACTTC
clone_size: few; j_call: TRBJ2-7; v_call: TRBV20-1; d_call: TRBD1; cdr3_aa: CSARPTGAYEQYF; cdr3_nt: TGCAGTGCTAGACCTACAGGGGCCTACGAGCAGTACTTC
clone_size: few; j_call: TRBJ2-4; v_call: TRBV10-2; d_call: .; cdr3_aa: CASSEANTNIQYF; cdr3_nt: TGCGCCAGCAGTGAGGCCAACACGAACATTCAGTACTTC
clone_size: few; j_call: TRBJ2-1; v_call: TRBV3-1; d_call: .; cdr3_aa: CASSLYEGAGNEQFF; cdr3_nt: TGTGCCAGCAGCCTCTACGAGGGAGCAGGGAATGAGCAGTTCTTC
clone_size: .; j_call: TRBJ2-5; v_call: TRBV2; d_call: .; cdr3_aa: CASALGVNEQYF; cdr3_nt: TGTGCCTCCGCCCTGGGTGTCAATGAGCAGTACTTC
clone_size: .; j_call: TRBJ1-2; v_call: TRBV15; d_call: .; cdr3_aa: CATSRDTWDSRYTF; cdr3_nt: TGTGCCACCAGCAGGGATACCTGGGACTCTCGCTACACCTTC
clone_size: .; j_call: TRBJ2-5; v_call: TRBV5-1; d_call: TRBD1; cdr3_aa: CASSLSGGEETQYF; cdr3_nt: TGCGCCAGCAGCTTGTCAGGGGGCGAAGAGACCCAGTACTTC
clone_size: .; j_call: TRBJ2-3; v_call: TRBV7-8; d_call: TRBD1; cdr3_aa: CASSLGTAKDTQYF; cdr3_nt: TGTGCCAGCAGCCTAGGGACAGCGAAAGATACGCAGTATTTT
clone_size: .; j_call: TRBJ2-3; v_call: TRBV7-6; d_call: TRBD1; cdr3_aa: CASSLRRTGQEITDTQYF; cdr3_nt: TGTGCCAGCAGCTTACGACGGACAGGACAGGAGATCACAGATACGCAGTATTTT
clone_size: .; j_call: TRBJ1-4; v_call: TRBV5-1; d_call: TRBD1; cdr3_aa: CASSLDRVSAEKLFF; cdr3_nt: TGCGCCAGCAGCTTAGACAGGGTTTCGGCTGAAAAACTGTTTTTT
clone_size: .; j_call: TRBJ2-2; v_call: TRBV7-9; d_call: .; cdr3_aa: CASSSPVGPGELFF; cdr3_nt: TGTGCCAGCAGCTCCCCCGTCGGGCCCGGGGAGCTGTTTTTT
clone_size: .; j_call: TRBJ2-7; v_call: TRBV6-2/TRBV6-3; d_call: .; cdr3_aa: CASRDSFDDEQYF; cdr3_nt: TGTGCCAGCAGGGACAGCTTTGACGACGAGCAGTACTTC
clone_size: .; j_call: TRBJ2-3; v_call: TRBV9; d_call: .; cdr3_aa: CASSAYTAEVRSNTDTQYF; cdr3_nt: TGTGCCAGCAGCGCCTACACGGCAGAGGTTAGGTCTAACACAGATACGCAGTATTTT
clone_size: few; j_call: TRBJ2-1; v_call: TRBV3-1; d_call: .; cdr3_aa: CASRQGGYGEQFF; cdr3_nt: TGTGCCAGCAGGCAGGGGGGGTATGGTGAGCAGTTCTTC
clone_size: .; j_call: TRBJ2-1; v_call: TRBV6-6; d_call: .; cdr3_aa: CASSYSGEYRFF; cdr3_nt: TGTGCCAGCAGTTACTCAGGGGAATATCGGTTCTTC
clone_size: .; j_call: TRBJ1-5; v_call: TRBV6-1; d_call: .; cdr3_aa: CASSEDYNNQPQHF; cdr3_nt: TGTGCCAGCAGTGAAGACTACAACAATCAGCCCCAGCATTTT
clone_size: few; j_call: TRBJ2-7; v_call: TRBV29-1; d_call: .; cdr3_aa: CSVLREDSDYEQYF; cdr3_nt: TGCAGCGTTCTACGGGAGGACAGCGATTACGAGCAGTACTTC
clone_size: .; j_call: TRBJ2-7; v_call: TRBV28; d_call: .; cdr3_aa: CAGGKIYEQYF; cdr3_nt: TGTGCCGGGGGGAAAATCTACGAGCAGTACTTC
clone_size: many; j_call: TRBJ2-6; v_call: TRBV4-3; d_call: .; cdr3_aa: CASSQDRGSGANVLTF; cdr3_nt: TGCGCCAGCAGCCAAGATAGGGGCTCTGGGGCCAACGTCCTGACTTTC
clone_size: .; j_call: TRBJ1-2; v_call: TRBV20-1; d_call: .; cdr3_aa: CSARDLKGNSGYTF; cdr3_nt: TGCAGTGCCAGAGATTTGAAGGGAAACAGTGGCTACACCTTC
clone_size: few; j_call: TRBJ2-1; v_call: TRBV24-1; d_call: .; cdr3_aa: CATTERGRYNEQFF; cdr3_nt: TGTGCCACCACCGAACGAGGCCGCTACAATGAGCAGTTCTTC
clone_size: .; j_call: TRBJ2-1; v_call: TRBV7-3; d_call: TRBD1; cdr3_aa: CASSGQGLHNEQFF; cdr3_nt: TGTGCCAGCAGCGGACAGGGGCTCCACAATGAGCAGTTCTTC
clone_size: .; j_call: TRBJ2-3; v_call: TRBV20-1; d_call: TRBD1; cdr3_aa: CSAQGQGSTDTQYF; cdr3_nt: TGCAGTGCCCAGGGACAGGGGAGCACAGATACGCAGTATTTT
clone_size: .; j_call: TRBJ2-7; v_call: TRBV20-1; d_call: .; cdr3_aa: CSVGGRLYEQYF; cdr3_nt: TGCAGTGTAGGAGGGAGGCTCTACGAGCAGTACTTC
clone_size: few; j_call: TRBJ2-4; v_call: TRBV30; d_call: .; cdr3_aa: CAWSANPMNIQYF; cdr3_nt: TGTGCCTGGAGTGCTAACCCGATGAACATTCAGTACTTC
clone_size: few; j_call: TRBJ2-3; v_call: TRBV6-2/TRBV6-3; d_call: TRBD1; cdr3_aa: CASTRTGTSTDTQYF; cdr3_nt: TGTGCCAGCACCCGGACAGGCACAAGCACAGATACGCAGTATTTT
clone_size: .; j_call: TRBJ1-4; v_call: TRBV4-1; d_call: .; cdr3_aa: CASSDLATNEKLFF; cdr3_nt: TGCGCCAGCAGCGATCTTGCAACTAATGAAAAACTGTTTTTT
clone_size: .; j_call: TRBJ1-1; v_call: TRBV5-1; d_call: .; cdr3_aa: CASSLSVTTYTEAFF; cdr3_nt: TGCGCCAGCAGCTTGAGCGTCACGACGTACACTGAAGCTTTCTTT
clone_size: many; j_call: TRBJ1-2; v_call: TRBV10-1; d_call: .; cdr3_aa: CASSPLERSGYTF; cdr3_nt: TGCGCCAGCAGCCCCCTTGAGCGGAGTGGCTACACCTTC
clone_size: .; j_call: TRBJ2-5; v_call: TRBV6-5; d_call: TRBD1; cdr3_aa: CASSYSFSSRTGGQETQYF; cdr3_nt: TGTGCCAGCAGTTACTCGTTTTCCTCCAGGACAGGGGGCCAAGAGACCCAGTACTTC
clone_size: .; j_call: TRBJ2-3; v_call: TRBV20-1; d_call: TRBD2; cdr3_aa: CSTPGRERTDTQYF; cdr3_nt: TGCAGTACCCCTGGGAGGGAGCGGACAGATACGCAGTATTTT
clone_size: few; j_call: TRBJ2-3; v_call: TRBV29-1; d_call: TRBD1; cdr3_aa: CSGGQEFSTQYF; cdr3_nt: TGCAGCGGGGGACAGGAATTCTCAACGCAGTATTTT
clone_size: .; j_call: TRBJ1-6; v_call: TRBV10-3; d_call: .; cdr3_aa: CAISETGRGGSPLHF; cdr3_nt: TGTGCCATCAGTGAAACAGGGCGAGGAGGGTCACCCCTCCACTTT
clone_size: .; j_call: TRBJ2-1; v_call: TRBV6-5; d_call: .; cdr3_aa: CASSYSVSTYNEQFF; cdr3_nt: TGTGCCAGCAGTTACTCGGTTTCCACCTACAATGAGCAGTTCTTC
clone_size: .; j_call: TRBJ2-1; v_call: TRBV10-3; d_call: .; cdr3_aa: CAISRVISSYNEQFF; cdr3_nt: TGTGCCATCAGTCGAGTGATTAGCTCCTACAATGAGCAGTTCTTC
clone_size: .; j_call: TRBJ1-2; v_call: TRBV4-1; d_call: .; cdr3_aa: CASSHPGGTYGYTF; cdr3_nt: TGCGCCAGCAGCCACCCCGGAGGGACCTATGGCTACACCTTC
clone_size: .; j_call: TRBJ1-2; v_call: TRBV2; d_call: .; cdr3_aa: CASGGEGYTF; cdr3_nt: TGTGCCAGCGGGGGTGAGGGCTACACCTTC
clone_size: .; j_call: TRBJ1-4; v_call: TRBV12-3/TRBV12-4; d_call: TRBD1; cdr3_aa: CAFPPRGKLFF; cdr3_nt: TGTGCCTTCCCGCCCAGGGGGAAACTGTTTTTT
clone_size: .; j_call: TRBJ1-1; v_call: TRBV7-2; d_call: .; cdr3_aa: CASSLEYGNTEAFF; cdr3_nt: TGTGCCAGCAGCTTAGAGTACGGGAACACTGAAGCTTTCTTT
clone_size: .; j_call: TRBJ1-1; v_call: TRBV18; d_call: .; cdr3_aa: CASSPLPVNTEAFF; cdr3_nt: TGTGCCAGCTCACCACTCCCAGTGAACACTGAAGCTTTCTTT
clone_size: few; j_call: TRBJ1-2; v_call: TRBV10-3; d_call: .; cdr3_aa: CAISESVDHYGYTF; cdr3_nt: TGTGCCATCAGTGAGTCGGTAGATCACTATGGCTACACCTTC
clone_size: .; j_call: TRBJ1-1; v_call: TRBV5-1; d_call: .; cdr3_aa: CASSLAPTAGSPEAFF; cdr3_nt: TGCGCCAGCAGCTTGGCCCCAACTGCAGGGAGCCCTGAAGCTTTCTTT
clone_size: .; j_call: TRBJ2-1; v_call: TRBV3-1; d_call: TRBD2; cdr3_aa: CASSHPGGLAGGNSSYNEQFF; cdr3_nt: TGTGCCAGCAGCCACCCAGGGGGACTAGCGGGAGGAAATAGCTCCTACAATGAGCAGTTCTTC
clone_size: .; j_call: TRBJ2-7; v_call: TRBV11-2; d_call: .; cdr3_aa: CASSSPGFYEQYF; cdr3_nt: TGTGCCAGCAGCTCCCCAGGTTTTTACGAGCAGTACTTC
clone_size: few; j_call: TRBJ2-7; v_call: TRBV20-1; d_call: TRBD1; cdr3_aa: CSAPDRLSSYEQYF; cdr3_nt: TGCAGTGCCCCGGACAGGCTTAGCTCCTACGAGCAGTACTTC
clone_size: .; j_call: TRBJ1-2; v_call: TRBV20-1; d_call: .; cdr3_aa: CSPVGFDSDYGYTF; cdr3_nt: TGCAGTCCCGTGGGGTTCGATTCCGACTATGGCTACACCTTC
clone_size: few; j_call: TRBJ2-7; v_call: TRBV6-5; d_call: .; cdr3_aa: CASSYGHYSEQYF; cdr3_nt: TGTGCCAGCAGTTACGGGCACTATTCCGAGCAGTACTTC
clone_size: .; j_call: TRBJ2-7; v_call: TRBV7-2; d_call: TRBD1; cdr3_aa: CASSLGITGTDYEQYF; cdr3_nt: TGTGCCAGCAGCTTAGGGATAACCGGGACAGACTACGAGCAGTACTTC
clone_size: few; j_call: TRBJ2-3; v_call: TRBV10-3; d_call: TRBD2; cdr3_aa: CAISVGTSGPITDTQYF; cdr3_nt: TGTGCCATCAGTGTTGGGACTAGCGGGCCCATCACAGATACGCAGTATTTT
clone_size: .; j_call: TRBJ2-7; v_call: TRBV29-1; d_call: .; cdr3_aa: CSVVRQGDFYEQYF; cdr3_nt: TGCAGCGTTGTCCGCCAGGGCGATTTTTACGAGCAGTACTTC
clone_size: once; j_call: TRBJ2-1; v_call: TRBV5-1; d_call: .; cdr3_aa: CASNTPSSHEQFF; cdr3_nt: TGCGCCAGCAATACCCCTAGCAGCCATGAGCAGTTCTTC
clone_size: .; j_call: TRBJ2-7; v_call: TRBV20-1; d_call: .; cdr3_aa: CSARDGQLDTYEQYF; cdr3_nt: TGCAGTGCTAGAGATGGGCAGTTAGACACCTACGAGCAGTACTTC
clone_size: .; j_call: TRBJ2-1; v_call: TRBV27; d_call: TRBD2; cdr3_aa: CASSFLGTSGPNEQFF; cdr3_nt: TGTGCCAGCAGTTTTTTAGGGACTAGCGGGCCCAATGAGCAGTTCTTC
clone_size: .; j_call: TRBJ1-2; v_call: TRBV29-1; d_call: .; cdr3_aa: CSVAGRPTYGYTF; cdr3_nt: TGCAGCGTTGCGGGTAGGCCCACCTATGGCTACACCTTC